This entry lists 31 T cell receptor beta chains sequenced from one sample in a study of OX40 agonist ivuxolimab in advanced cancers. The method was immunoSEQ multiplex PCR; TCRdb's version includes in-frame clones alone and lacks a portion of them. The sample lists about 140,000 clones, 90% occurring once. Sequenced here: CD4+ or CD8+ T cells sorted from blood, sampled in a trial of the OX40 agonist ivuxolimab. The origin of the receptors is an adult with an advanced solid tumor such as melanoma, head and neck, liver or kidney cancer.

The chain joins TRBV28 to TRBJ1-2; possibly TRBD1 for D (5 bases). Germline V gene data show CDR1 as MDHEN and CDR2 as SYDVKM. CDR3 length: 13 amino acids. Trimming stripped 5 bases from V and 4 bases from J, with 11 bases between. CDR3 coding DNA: TGTGCCAGCAGTCCCGGACAAACCTATGGCTACACCTTC. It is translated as CASSPGQTYGYTF.

CDR3 residues: CASSRTQLAGAIEQFF. CDR3 nucleotide sequence: TGTGCCAGCAGTCGAACCCAACTAGCGGGAGCCATTGAGCAGTTCTTC. The V gene is TRBV7-2, the J gene TRBJ2-1; TRBD2 aligns across 11 bases. The germline CDR1 and CDR2 sequences are SGHTA and FQGNSA. There are 16 residues in the CDR3. The V segment lost 6 bases and the J segment 9 bases; nucleotides outside the gene matches: 13.

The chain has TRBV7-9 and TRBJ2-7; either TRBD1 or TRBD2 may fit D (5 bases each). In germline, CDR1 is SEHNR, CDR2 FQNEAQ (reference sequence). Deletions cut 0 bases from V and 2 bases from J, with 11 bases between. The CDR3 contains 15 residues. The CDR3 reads CASSLAPGPPYEQYF. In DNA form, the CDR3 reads TGTGCCAGCAGCTTAGCTCCGGGACCACCCTACGAGCAGTACTTC.

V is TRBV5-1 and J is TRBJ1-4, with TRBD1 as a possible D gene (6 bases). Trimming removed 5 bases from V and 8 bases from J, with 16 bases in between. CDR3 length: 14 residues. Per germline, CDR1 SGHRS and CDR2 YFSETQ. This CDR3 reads CASSGTTGREKLFF. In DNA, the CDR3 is TGCGCCAGCAGTGGGACAACTGGAAGGGAAAAACTGTTTTTT.

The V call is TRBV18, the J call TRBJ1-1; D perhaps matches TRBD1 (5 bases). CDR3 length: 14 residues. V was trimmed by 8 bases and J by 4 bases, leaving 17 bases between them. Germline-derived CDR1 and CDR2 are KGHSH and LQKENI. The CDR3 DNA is TGTGCCAGCACCCCGGAGGGGCCGGGCACTGAAGCTTTCTTT. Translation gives CASTPEGPGTEAFF.

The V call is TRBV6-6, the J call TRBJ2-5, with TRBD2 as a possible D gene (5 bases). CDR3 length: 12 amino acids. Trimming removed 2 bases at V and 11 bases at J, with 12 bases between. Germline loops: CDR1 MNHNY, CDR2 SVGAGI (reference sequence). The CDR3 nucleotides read TGTGCCAGCAGTTACACTGGTGGGGAGCAGTACTTC. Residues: CASSYTGGEQYF.

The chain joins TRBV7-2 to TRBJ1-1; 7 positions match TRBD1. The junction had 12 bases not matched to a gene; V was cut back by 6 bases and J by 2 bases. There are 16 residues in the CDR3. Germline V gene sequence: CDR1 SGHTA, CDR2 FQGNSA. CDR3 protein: CASRPISGTVNTEAFF. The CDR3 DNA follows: TGTGCCAGCAGACCGATTTCCGGGACAGTTAACACTGAAGCTTTCTTT.

The CDR3 reads CASSPRQGADTGELFF. CDR3 coding DNA: TGCGCCAGCAGCCCCCGACAGGGGGCGGACACCGGGGAGCTGTTTTTT. The chain recombines TRBV5-1 with TRBJ2-2; TRBD1 agrees at 10 bases. Per the germline V gene, CDR1 is SGHRS and CDR2 is YFSETQ. V was pared by 4 bases and J by 3 bases, with 6 bases of the junction left unmatched. CDR3 length: 16 residues.

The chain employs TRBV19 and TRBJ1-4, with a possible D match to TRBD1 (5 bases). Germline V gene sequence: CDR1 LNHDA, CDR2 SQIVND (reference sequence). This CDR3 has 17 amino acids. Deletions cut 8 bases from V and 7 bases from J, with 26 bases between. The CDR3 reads CASRGDLSSGEFEKLFF. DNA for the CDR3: TGTGCCAGTCGGGGGGACCTATCATCCGGGGAGTTTGAAAAACTGTTTTTT.

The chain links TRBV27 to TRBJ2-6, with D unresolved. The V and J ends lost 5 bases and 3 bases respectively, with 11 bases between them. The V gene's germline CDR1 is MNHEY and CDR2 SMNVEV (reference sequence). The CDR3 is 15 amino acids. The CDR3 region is CASSPDGDGANVLTF. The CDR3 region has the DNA TGTGCCAGCAGTCCCGATGGGGATGGGGCCAACGTCCTGACTTTC. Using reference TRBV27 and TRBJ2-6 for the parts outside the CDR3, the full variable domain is EAQVTQNPRYLITVTGKKLTVTCSQNMNHEYMSWYRQDPGLGLRQIYYSMNVEVTDKGDVPEGYKVSRKEKRNFPLILESPSPNQTSLYFCASSPDGDGANVLTFGAGSRLTVL.

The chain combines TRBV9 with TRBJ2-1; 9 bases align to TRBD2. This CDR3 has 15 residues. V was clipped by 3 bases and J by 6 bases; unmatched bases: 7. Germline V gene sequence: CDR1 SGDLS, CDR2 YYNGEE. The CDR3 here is CASSATTSGLNEQFF. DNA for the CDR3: TGTGCCAGCAGCGCGACGACTAGCGGACTCAATGAGCAGTTCTTC.

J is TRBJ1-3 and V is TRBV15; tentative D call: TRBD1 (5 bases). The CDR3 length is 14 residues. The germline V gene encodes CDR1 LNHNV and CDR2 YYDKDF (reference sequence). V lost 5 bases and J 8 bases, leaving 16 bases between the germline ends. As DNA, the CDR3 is TGTGCCACCAGCCCCGGGGGGTTTGTCGACACCATATATTTT. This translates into CATSPGGFVDTIYF.

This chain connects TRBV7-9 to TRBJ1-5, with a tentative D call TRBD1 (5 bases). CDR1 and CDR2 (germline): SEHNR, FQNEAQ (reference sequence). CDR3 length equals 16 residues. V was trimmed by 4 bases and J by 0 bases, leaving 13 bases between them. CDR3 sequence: CASSSGTVISNQPQHF. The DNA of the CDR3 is TGTGCCAGCAGCTCCGGGACGGTTATTAGCAATCAGCCCCAGCATTTT. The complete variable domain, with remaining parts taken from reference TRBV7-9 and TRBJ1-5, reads DTGVSQNPRHKITKRGQNVTFRCDPISEHNRLYWYRQTLGQGPEFLTYFQNEAQLEKSRLLSDRFSAERPKGSFSTLEIQRTEQGDSAMYLCASSSGTVISNQPQHFGDGTRLSIL.

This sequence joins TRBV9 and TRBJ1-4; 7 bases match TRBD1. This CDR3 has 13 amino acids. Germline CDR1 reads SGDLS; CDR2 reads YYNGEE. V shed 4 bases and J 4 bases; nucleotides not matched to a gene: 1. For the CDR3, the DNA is TGTGCCAGCAGCTCAGGGGGTAATGAAAAACTGTTTTTT. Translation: CASSSGGNEKLFF.

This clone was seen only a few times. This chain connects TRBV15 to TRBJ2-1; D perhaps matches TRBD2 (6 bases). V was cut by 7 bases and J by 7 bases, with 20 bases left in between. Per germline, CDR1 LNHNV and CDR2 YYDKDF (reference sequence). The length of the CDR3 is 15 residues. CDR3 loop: CATKAGGLQGNEQFF. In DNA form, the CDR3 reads TGTGCCACCAAGGCCGGGGGACTCCAGGGAAATGAGCAGTTCTTC.

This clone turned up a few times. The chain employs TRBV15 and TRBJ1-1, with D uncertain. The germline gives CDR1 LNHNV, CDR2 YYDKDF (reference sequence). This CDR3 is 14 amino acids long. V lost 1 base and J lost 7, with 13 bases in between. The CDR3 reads CATSRGSGYREAFF. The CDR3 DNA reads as TGTGCCACCAGCAGAGGTTCGGGCTACCGTGAAGCTTTCTTT.

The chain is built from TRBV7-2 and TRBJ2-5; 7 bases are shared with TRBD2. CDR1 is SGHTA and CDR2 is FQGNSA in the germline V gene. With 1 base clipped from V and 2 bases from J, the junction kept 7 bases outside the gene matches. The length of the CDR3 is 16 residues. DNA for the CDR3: TGTGCCAGCAGCTTAGTGTCGGCTAGCGGACAAGAGACCCAGTACTTC. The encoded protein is CASSLVSASGQETQYF. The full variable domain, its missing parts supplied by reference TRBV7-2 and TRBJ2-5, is GAGVSQSPSNKVTEKGKDVELRCDPISGHTALYWYRQSLGQGLEFLIYFQGNSAPDKSGLPSDRFSAERTGGSVSTLTIQRTQQEDSAVYLCASSLVSASGQETQYFGPGTRLLVL.

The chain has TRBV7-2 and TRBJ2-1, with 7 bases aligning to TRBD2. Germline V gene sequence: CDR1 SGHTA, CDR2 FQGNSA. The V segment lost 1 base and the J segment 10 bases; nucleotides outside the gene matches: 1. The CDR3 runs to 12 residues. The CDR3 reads CASSLVGLEQFF. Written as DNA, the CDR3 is TGTGCCAGCAGCTTAGTGGGACTAGAGCAGTTCTTC. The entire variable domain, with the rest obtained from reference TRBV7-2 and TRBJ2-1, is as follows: GAGVSQSPSNKVTEKGKDVELRCDPISGHTALYWYRQSLGQGLEFLIYFQGNSAPDKSGLPSDRFSAERTGGSVSTLTIQRTQQEDSAVYLCASSLVGLEQFFGPGTRLTVL.

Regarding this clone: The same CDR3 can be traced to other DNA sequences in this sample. The CDR3 protein is CASSLAYEQYF. The CDR3 nucleotides read TGTGCCAGCAGTTTAGCCTACGAGCAGTACTTC. The rearrangement joins TRBV28 to TRBJ2-7; no reliable D call. Germline V gives CDR1 MDHEN, CDR2 SYDVKM. CDR3 length: 11 residues. V dropped 2 bases and J dropped 2 bases, with 1 base sitting between them. The entire variable domain, with the rest obtained from reference TRBV28 and TRBJ2-7, is as follows: DVKVTQSSRYLVKRTGEKVFLECVQDMDHENMFWYRQDPGLGLRLIYFSYDVKMKEKGDIPEGYSVSREKKERFSLILESASTNQTSMYLCASSLAYEQYFGPGTRLTVT.

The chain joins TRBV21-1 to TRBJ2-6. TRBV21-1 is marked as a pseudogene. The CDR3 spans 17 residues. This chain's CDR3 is CASSTRRKASGANVLTF. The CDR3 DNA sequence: TGTGCCAGCAGCACCCGCCGTAAGGCCTCTGGGGCCAACGTCCTGACTTTC.

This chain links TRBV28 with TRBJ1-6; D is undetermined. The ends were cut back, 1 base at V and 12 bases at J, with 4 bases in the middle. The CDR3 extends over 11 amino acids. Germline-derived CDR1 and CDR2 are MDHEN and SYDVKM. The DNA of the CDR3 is TGTGCCAGCAGTTTATCGGAACCCCTCCACTTT. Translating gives CASSLSEPLHF.

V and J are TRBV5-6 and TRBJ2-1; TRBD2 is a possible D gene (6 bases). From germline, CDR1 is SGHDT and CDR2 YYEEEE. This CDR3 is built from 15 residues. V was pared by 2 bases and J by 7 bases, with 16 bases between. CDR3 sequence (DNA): TGTGCCAGCAGCTTAACGGGAGTAGCGGAGAATGAGCAGTTCTTC. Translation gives CASSLTGVAENEQFF.

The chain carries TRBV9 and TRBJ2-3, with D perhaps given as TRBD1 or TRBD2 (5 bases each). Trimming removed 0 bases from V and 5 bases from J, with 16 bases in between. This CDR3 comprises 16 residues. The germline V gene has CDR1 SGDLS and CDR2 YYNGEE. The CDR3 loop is CASSVGSRGVLDTQYF. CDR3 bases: TGTGCCAGCAGCGTAGGGTCTCGAGGGGTTTTAGATACGCAGTATTTT.

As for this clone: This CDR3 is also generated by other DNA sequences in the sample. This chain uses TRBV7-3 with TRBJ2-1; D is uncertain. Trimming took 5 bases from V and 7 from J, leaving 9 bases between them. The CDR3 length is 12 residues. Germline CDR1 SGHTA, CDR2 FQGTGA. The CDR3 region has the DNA TGTGCCAGCAGCCCAGGCCGGAATGAGCAGTTCTTC. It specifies CASSPGRNEQFF.

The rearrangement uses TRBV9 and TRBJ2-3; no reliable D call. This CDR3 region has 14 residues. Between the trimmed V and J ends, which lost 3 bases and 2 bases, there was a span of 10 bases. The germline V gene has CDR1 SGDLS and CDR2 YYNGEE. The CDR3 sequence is CASSARVLTDTQYF. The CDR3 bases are TGTGCCAGCAGCGCTAGGGTCCTCACAGATACGCAGTATTTT.

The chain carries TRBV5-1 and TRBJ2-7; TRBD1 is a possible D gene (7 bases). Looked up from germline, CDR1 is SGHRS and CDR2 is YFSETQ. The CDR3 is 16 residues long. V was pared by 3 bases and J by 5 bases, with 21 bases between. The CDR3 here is CASSSLRAGGYDEQYF. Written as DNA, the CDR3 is TGCGCCAGCAGCTCTCTCCGGGCAGGGGGGTACGACGAGCAGTACTTC.

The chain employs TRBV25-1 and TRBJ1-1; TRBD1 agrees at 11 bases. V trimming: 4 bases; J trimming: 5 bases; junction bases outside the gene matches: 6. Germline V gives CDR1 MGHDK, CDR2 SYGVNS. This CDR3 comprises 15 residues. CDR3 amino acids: CASSAPGQGVTEAFF. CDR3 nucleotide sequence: TGTGCCAGCAGTGCACCGGGACAGGGGGTGACTGAAGCTTTCTTT.

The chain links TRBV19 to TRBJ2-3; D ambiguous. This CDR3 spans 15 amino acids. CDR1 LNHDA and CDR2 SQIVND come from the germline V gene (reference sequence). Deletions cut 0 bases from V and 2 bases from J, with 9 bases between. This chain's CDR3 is CASSIEPIYTDTQYF. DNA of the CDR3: TGTGCCAGTAGTATAGAGCCCATCTACACAGATACGCAGTATTTT.

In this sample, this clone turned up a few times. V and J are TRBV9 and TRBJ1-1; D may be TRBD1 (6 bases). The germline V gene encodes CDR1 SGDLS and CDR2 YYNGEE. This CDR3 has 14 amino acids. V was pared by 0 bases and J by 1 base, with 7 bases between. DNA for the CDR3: TGTGCCAGCAGCGTAGGACAGGCGAACACTGAAGCTTTCTTT. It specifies CASSVGQANTEAFF.

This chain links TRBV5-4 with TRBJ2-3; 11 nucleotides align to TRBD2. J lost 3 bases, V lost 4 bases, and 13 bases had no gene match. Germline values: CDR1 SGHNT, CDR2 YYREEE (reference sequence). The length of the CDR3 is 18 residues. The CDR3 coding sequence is TGTGCCAGCAGCCCCGAGGTAGCGGGAGGGGGGGGTACAGATACGCAGTATTTT. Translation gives CASSPEVAGGGGTDTQYF.

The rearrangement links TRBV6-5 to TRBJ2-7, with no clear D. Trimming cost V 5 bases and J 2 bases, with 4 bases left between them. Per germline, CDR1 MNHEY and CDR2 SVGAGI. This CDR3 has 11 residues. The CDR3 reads CASSGAYEQYF. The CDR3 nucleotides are TGTGCCAGCAGTGGAGCCTACGAGCAGTACTTC.